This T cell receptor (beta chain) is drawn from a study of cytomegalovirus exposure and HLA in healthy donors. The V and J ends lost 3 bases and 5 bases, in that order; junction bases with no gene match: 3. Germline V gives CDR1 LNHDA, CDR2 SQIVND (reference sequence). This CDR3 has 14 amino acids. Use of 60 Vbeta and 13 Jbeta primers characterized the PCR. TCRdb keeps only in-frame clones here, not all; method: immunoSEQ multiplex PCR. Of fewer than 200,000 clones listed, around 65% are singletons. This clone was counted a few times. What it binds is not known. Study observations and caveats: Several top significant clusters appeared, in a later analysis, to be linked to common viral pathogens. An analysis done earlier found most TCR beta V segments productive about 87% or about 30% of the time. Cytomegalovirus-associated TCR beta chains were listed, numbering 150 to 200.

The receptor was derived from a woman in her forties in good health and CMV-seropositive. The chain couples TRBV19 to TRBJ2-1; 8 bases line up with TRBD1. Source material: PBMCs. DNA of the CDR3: TGTGCCAGTAGTATGTCGACAGGGGACAATGAGCAGTTCTTC. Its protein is CASSMSTGDNEQFF.